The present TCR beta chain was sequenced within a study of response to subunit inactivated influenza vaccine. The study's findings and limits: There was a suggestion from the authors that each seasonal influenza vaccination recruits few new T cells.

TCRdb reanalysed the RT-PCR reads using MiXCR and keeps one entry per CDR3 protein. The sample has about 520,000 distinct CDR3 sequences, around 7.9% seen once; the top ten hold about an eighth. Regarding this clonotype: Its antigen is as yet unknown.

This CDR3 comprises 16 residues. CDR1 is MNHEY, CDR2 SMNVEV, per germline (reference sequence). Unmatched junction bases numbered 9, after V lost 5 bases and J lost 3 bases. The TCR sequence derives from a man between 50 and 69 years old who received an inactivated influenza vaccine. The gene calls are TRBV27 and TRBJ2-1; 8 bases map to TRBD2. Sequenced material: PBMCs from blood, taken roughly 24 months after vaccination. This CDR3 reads CASSGGAGAIYNEQFF. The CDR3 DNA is TGTGCCAGCAGTGGGGGAGCGGGGGCAATCTACAATGAGCAGTTCTTC.